This TCR beta chain was sequenced during a study of blood T cell repertoires in COVID-19. The ends were cut back, 6 bases at V and 1 base at J, with 9 bases in the middle. Germline CDR1 reads MRHNA; CDR2 reads SNTAGT. CDR3 length equals 13 residues. TCRdb's table, derived via immunoSEQ multiplex PCR, lists solely in-frame clones and lacks some. The data show under 250,000 clones, with approximately 85% seen just once and around 9.8% held by the top ten. The chain combines TRBV6-4 with TRBJ1-1; D not certain. This sequence originates from a woman in her fifties or sixties with acute COVID-19. The material sequenced was PBMCs or T cells enriched from blood (not recorded which). The CDR3 DNA is TGTGCCAGCAGACAGAAATCGAACACTGAAGCTTTCTTT. Its protein product is CASRQKSNTEAFF.